This note documents a single TCR beta chain sequence. What it binds is unknown. The sample originates from a study of T cell responses to AZD1222 COVID-19 vaccine. Findings and limits, study-wide: Spike was spanned by vaccine-associated CD4 TCRs, which were dominant at 160-218 and 743-854. Repertoire sampling happened only post peak T cell response. Among the donors, most were white British and more were female, and clonal diversity was possibly underestimated.

Produced via immunoSEQ multiplex PCR; TCRdb's table is partial and in-frame only. The data contain about 120,000 clones, about 90% of them singletons. CDR1 is KGHSH and CDR2 is LQKENI in the germline V gene. This CDR3 comprises 14 residues. The V end was cut by 2 bases, the J end by 4 bases, with 9 bases between. Specimen: peripheral blood, collected on day 0 of AZD1222 vaccination. The genes are TRBV18 and TRBJ1-3; D unresolved. This clonotype was sampled from an adult in good health. CDR3 nucleotides: TGTGCCAGCTCACCAAGCGCGGGAGGAAACACCATATATTTT. Amino acids: CASSPSAGGNTIYF.